This TCR beta chain was identified during a study of T-cell reconstitution after alpha-beta-depleted transplantation in children (dated by TCRdb to the mid-2010s). General notes on the study: T-cell immune reconstitution after TCRalphabeta/CD19-depleted allogeneic hematopoietic cell transplantation in children was quantitatively tracked in the study by means of TCR repertoire profiling. Beyond this particular receptor, the publication reports: The frequencies of hyperexpanded clones fell over the following months, and after one year, T-cell counts and TCRbeta diversity were mostly attributed to newly produced T cells. In some patients, the high TCRbeta diversity seen at day 60 was put down to recipient T cells and intrathymic progenitors that had survived conditioning. Apparently early alphabetaT-cell count recovery about two months after transplant reportedly relied on only several hundred rapidly expanded clones derived from non-depleted graft cells.

In the case of this clonotype: The antigen it binds to is not known. It has no much larger one-base neighbor in the sample; base qualities were not kept.

The treatment or condition label, read with the paper, signifies: allogeneic hematopoietic cell transplantation with graft depleted of TCRalphabeta T cells and CD19 B cells. TCRalphabeta/CD19-depleted allogeneic hematopoietic cell grafts were given to the transplant recipients, all of whom were children. According to the germline V gene, CDR1 reads WSHSY and CDR2 reads SAAADI. V trim: 6 bases; J trim: 3 bases; unmatched bases: 5. Taken from cysteine to phenylalanine, the CDR3 has 15 residues. The sequence is cut down to CDR3 DNA, 45 bases in frame from base 1. Libraries were prepared through PCR. Sequencing instrument: Illumina HiSeq 2500. TCR libraries were prepared with molecular barcoding, using unique molecular identifiers to normalize TCRbeta repertoire quantification. TCRdb reprocessed the public reads (quality trimming at Q25 with fastp, clone calling with MiXCR) and kept in-frame beta chains. One record per CDR3 amino acid sequence lists the most common genes and DNA. The sample yields 900,000 or so distinct CDR3 sequences; approximately 15% were counted once. Of the sample, around 5.3% falls within the top ten clones.

The V and J segments used are TRBV10-2 and TRBJ2-5; 12 of the junction bases match TRBD2. The clonotype comes from a male patient younger than 18 who had a stem cell transplant for acute lymphoblastic leukemia, so the T cells may come from the graft donor. The sample here was PBMCs, mostly from graft donor cells, taken 360 days after TCRalphabeta/CD19-depleted stem cell transplant. The DNA is TGCGCCAGCAGGCCCCGACTAGCGGGAGAAGAGACCCAGTACTTC. The encoded protein is CASRPRLAGEETQYF.